Below, one T cell receptor beta chain is given with its context. The antigen is not known. The record originates from a study of cytomegalovirus exposure and HLA in healthy donors. Notes on the study in general: Presence/absence comparisons presumed near-even sequencing depth among donors. Earlier analysis found most TCR beta V segments productive about 90% or about 30% of the time.

CDR1 and CDR2 (germline): SGHRS, YFSETQ. The CDR3 length is 17 residues. Trimming removed 1 base from V and 6 bases from J; junction bases left unmatched: 13. The PCR ran on 60 Vbeta and 13 Jbeta primers. Sequencing used immunoSEQ multiplex PCR; TCRdb keeps in-frame clones, though not all of them. The sample holds around 120,000 clones, approximately 80% seen once. V is TRBV5-1 and J is TRBJ1-2; 9 nucleotides match TRBD1. The TCR comes from a female donor in good health and CMV-seropositive. The sequencing sample was made of PBMCs. The CDR3 is CASSLTPDRGGWDGYTF. The CDR3 nucleotides read TGCGCCAGCAGCTTGACCCCGGACAGGGGAGGTTGGGATGGCTACACCTTC.